This T cell receptor beta chain was identified in a study of blood T cell repertoires in COVID-19. Turning to the study itself: Acute and convalescent COVID-19 specimens originated in the United States, Italy and Spain. T cells, B-cell-depleted T cells, or PBMCs supplied cDNA or gDNA.

In the original workflow: Counts of nucleated cells, estimated from reference gene primer amplification, were obtained. Generated by immunoSEQ multiplex PCR, the TCRdb table keeps only in-frame clones and is missing some. That table is the source of V, J and clone size, and D and trimming were worked out from the DNA. The data contain 210,000 or so clones, 82% of them seen just once; the ten biggest clones take up roughly 12%. This TCR was recovered from a woman aged 40 to 55 with acute or convalescent COVID-19. Sequencing was carried out using peripheral blood.

CDR3 DNA: TGTGCCAGCAGTGATACAAAAGATACGCAGTATTTT. Translated: CASSDTKDTQYF. The chain links TRBV28 to TRBJ2-3, with D unresolved. The CDR3 is made up of 12 amino acids. Germline CDR1 reads MDHEN; CDR2 reads SYDVKM. Trimming took 5 bases from V and 5 from J, leaving 8 bases between them.